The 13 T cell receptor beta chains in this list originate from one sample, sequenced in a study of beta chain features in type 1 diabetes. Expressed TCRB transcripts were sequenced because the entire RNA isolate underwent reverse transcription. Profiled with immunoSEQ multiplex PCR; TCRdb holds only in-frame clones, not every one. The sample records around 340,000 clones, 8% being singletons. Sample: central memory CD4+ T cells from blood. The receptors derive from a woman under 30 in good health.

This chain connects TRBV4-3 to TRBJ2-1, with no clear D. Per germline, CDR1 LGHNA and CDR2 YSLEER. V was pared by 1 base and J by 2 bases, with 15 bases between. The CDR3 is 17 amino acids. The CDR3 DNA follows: TGCGCCAGCAGCCAAGGCGCTTTGGGTGAGCCCTACAATGAGCAGTTCTTC. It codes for CASSQGALGEPYNEQFF.

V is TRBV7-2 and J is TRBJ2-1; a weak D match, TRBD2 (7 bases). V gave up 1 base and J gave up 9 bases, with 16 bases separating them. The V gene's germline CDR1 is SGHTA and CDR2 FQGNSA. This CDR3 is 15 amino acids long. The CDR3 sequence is CASSLGLRGAGEQFF. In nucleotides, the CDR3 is TGTGCCAGCAGCTTAGGTTTACGGGGGGCAGGTGAGCAGTTCTTC.

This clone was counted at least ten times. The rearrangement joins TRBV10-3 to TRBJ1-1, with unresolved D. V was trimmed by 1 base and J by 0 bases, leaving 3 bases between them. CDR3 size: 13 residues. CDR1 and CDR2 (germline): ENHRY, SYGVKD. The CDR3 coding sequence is TGTGCCATCAGTGAGTTTTTGAACACTGAAGCTTTCTTT. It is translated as CAISEFLNTEAFF.

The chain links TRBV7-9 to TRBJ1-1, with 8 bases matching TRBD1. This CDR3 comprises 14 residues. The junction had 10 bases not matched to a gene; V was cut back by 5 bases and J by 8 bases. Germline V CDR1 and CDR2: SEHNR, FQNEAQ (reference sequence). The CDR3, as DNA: TGTGCCAGCAGCGCTACCCTCGACAGGGGAGAAGCTTTCTTT. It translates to CASSATLDRGEAFF.

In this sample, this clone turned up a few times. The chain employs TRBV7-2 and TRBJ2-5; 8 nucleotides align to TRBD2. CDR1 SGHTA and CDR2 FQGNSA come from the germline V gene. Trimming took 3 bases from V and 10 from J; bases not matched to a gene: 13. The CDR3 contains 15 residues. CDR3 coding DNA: TGTGCCAGCAGCTTCCAGCGGGAGAACCGGAGGATCCAGTACTTC. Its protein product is CASSFQRENRRIQYF.

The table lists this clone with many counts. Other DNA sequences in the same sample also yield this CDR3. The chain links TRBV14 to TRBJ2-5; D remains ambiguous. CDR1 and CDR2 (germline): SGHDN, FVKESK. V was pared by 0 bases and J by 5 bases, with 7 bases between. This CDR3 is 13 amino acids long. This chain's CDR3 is CASSQDPRETQYF. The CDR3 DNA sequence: TGTGCCAGCAGCCAAGATCCGCGGGAGACCCAGTACTTC.

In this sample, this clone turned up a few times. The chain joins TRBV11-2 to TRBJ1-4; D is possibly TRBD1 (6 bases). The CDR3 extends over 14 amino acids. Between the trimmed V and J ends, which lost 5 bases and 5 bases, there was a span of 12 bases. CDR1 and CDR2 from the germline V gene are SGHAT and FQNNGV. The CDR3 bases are TGTGCCAGCAGCGAAACCACAGGGAATGAAAAACTGTTTTTT. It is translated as CASSETTGNEKLFF.

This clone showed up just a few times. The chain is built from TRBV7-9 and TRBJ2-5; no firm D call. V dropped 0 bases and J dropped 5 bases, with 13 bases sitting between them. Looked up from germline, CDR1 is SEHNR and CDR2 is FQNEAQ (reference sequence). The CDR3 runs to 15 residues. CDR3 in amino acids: CASSLATSLSETQYF. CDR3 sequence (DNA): TGTGCCAGCAGCTTAGCTACAAGTTTATCGGAGACCCAGTACTTC.

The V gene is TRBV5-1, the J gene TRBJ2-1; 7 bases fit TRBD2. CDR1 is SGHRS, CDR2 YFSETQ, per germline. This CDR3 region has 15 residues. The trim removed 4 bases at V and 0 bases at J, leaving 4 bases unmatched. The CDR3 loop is CASSASGTSYNEQFF. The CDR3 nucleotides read TGCGCCAGCAGCGCTAGCGGAACCTCCTACAATGAGCAGTTCTTC.

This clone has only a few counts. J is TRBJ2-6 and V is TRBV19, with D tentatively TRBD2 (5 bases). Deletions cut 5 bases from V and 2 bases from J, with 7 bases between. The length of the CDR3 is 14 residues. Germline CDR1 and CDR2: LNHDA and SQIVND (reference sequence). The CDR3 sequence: CASSPGAGANVLTF. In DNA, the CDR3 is TGTGCCAGTAGTCCCGGGGCTGGGGCCAACGTCCTGACTTTC.

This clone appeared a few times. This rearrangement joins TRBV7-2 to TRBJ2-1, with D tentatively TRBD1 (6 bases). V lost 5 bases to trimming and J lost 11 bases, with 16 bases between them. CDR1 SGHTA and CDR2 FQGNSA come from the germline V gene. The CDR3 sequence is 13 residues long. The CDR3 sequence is CASSAVSGTKQFF. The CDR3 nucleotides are TGTGCCAGCAGCGCGGTTTCCGGGACAAAGCAGTTCTTC.

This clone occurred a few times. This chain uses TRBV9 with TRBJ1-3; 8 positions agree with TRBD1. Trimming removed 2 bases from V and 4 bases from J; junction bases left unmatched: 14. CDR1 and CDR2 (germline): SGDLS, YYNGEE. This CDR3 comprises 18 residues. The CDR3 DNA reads TGTGCCAGCAGCGTCAAAGGAGGGGGCAGGGGGCCCGGAAACACCATATATTTT. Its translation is CASSVKGGGRGPGNTIYF.

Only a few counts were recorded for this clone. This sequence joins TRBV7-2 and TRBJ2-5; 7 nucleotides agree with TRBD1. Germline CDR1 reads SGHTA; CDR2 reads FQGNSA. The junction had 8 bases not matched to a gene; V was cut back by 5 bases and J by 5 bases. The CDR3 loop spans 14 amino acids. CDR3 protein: CASSPWSRGETQYF. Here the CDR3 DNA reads TGTGCCAGCAGCCCTTGGTCCAGGGGGGAGACCCAGTACTTC.